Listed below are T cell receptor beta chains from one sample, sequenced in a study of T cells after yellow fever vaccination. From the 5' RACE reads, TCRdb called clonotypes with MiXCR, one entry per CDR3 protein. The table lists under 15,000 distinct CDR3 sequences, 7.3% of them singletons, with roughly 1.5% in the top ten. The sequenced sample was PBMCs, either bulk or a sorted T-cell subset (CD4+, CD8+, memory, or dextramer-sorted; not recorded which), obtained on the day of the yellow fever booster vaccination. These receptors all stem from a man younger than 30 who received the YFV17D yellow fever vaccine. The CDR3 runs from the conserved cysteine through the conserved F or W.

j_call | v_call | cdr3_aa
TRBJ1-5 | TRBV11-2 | CASSVGTGGQPQHF
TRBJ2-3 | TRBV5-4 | CASSLKLAGGTDTQYF
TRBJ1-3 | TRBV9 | CASSVQDSGNTIYF
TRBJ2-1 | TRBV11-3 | CASSSNHGPPPNNEQFF
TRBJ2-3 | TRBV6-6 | CASMRGREADTQYF
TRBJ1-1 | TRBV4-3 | CASSHDRNTEAFF
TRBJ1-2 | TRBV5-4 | CASKLGGSDKNYGYTF
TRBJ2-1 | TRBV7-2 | CASSLGTSGGYNEQFF
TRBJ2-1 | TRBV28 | CASLGDNEQFF
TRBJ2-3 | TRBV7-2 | CASSLGVGRHTDTQYF
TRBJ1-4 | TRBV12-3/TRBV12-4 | CASSQVLANEKLFF
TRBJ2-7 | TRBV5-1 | CASSLGLAVEQYF
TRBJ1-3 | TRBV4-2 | CASSQDTDSSSGNTIYF
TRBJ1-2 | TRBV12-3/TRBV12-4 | CASSLTWPSTGSDGYTF
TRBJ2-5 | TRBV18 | CASSSSLQGAGETQYF
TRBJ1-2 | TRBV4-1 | CASSQVVGVGGYTF